Described below is a single T cell receptor beta chain sequence and its context. Which antigen it targets is not known. Base quality data are lacking; no much larger clone is found one base away. For repertoire sequencing, the TCR beta CDR3 regions were amplified from RNA transcripts. The first round of RT-PCR was done with HTBI primers and the Qiagen OneStep RT-PCR kit, and was followed by a second round of multiplex PCR, then size selection and purification. The libraries underwent paired-end sequencing with 100 bp reads on an Illumina HiSeq2000. Under the source paper's analysis protocol: SOAPnuke was used to process the reads, removing any read that contained adapters or uncalled bases, had a mean Phred below 15, or lacked an exact match to the constant primer or identifier. COPE v1.2.5 was used to merge the high-quality paired reads. Clonotypes were defined as unique nucleotide sequences and were aligned to IMGT TRB V, D and J references using MiTCR v1.1. The analysis was limited to V-J combinations with a frequency above 0.0001, which together covered 99% to 99.2% of repertoires. For each V-J combination, a TCR clonal expansion and chaos score was defined as F50 clonal expansion divided by the chaos observed in the TCRdist matrix. Welch's t-statistics and random forest were used to narrow the features down to 10 to 15 V-J combinations, which were then fed into a naive Bayes classifier. The similarity between thyroid and blood repertoires was quantified using the Morisita-Horn index. The public reads were reprocessed in TCRdb via fastp at Q25 and MiXCR, keeping in-frame beta chains. Rows with a matching CDR3 protein are joined into one entry that keeps the most common DNA and genes. These V and J calls derive from TCRdb rather than the authors' analysis. This sample has around 670,000 distinct CDR3 sequences in its table, and roughly two fifths of those were observed once. Approximately 46% of the sample lies in the top ten.

The CDR3 sequence holds 14 residues, the cysteine and phenylalanine included. The only DNA kept is the CDR3, 42 bases in frame from the first base. CDR1 SGHNT and CDR2 YYREEE are derived from the germline V gene (reference sequence). Trimming removed 5 bases from V and 2 bases from J, leaving 14 bases between the germline ends. These data are taken from a study of Graves' ophthalmopathy and Graves' hyperthyroidism (dated by TCRdb to between 2018 and 2020). At the level of the whole study: Peripheral blood was collected at initial diagnosis, before any treatment. In total, 120 to 150 blood samples were TCR-sequenced: 43 ophthalmopathy, roughly 80 hyperthyroidism and about 17 hyperthyroidism-to-ophthalmopathy patients. For independent validation, a separate cohort was made up of around 19 hyperthyroidism patients plus 17 patients who later progressed from hyperthyroidism to ophthalmopathy. In more than 5 hyperthyroidism patients, the T-cell repertoire of thyroid tissue was compared with the T-cell repertoire of blood. TCR beta repertoire signatures were used to distinguish Graves' ophthalmopathy from Graves' hyperthyroidism and to predict progression to ophthalmopathy. To explore V-J signatures distinguishing ophthalmopathy from hyperthyroidism, a discovery set of more than 95 patients (more than 40 ophthalmopathy, some 57 stable hyperthyroidism) was enrolled. Once sampling was done, hyperthyroidism patients were given methimazole at a starting dose of 30 mg daily, while ophthalmopathy patients were given high-dose intravenous methylprednisolone.

Ophthalmopathy patients were characterized by moderately to severely active disease, a Clinical Activity Score of at least 3, a NOSPECS grade of at least 4, and a disease duration under 3 months. Patients with other autoimmune diseases, uncontrolled infections, pregnancy or lactation were excluded from the study. Diagnosis was based on clinical symptoms, serum thyroxine, TRAb, thyroid ultrasound and orbital computed tomography. Using Ficoll-Paque density gradient centrifugation, PBMCs were isolated from 9.5 to 10 ml of fresh peripheral blood. Total RNA was extracted using Trizol reagent, and RNA quality was checked on an Agilent 2100 Bioanalyzer. The full study reports these points: In validation, the model predicted ophthalmopathy progression with less than 71% sensitivity and roughly 72% specificity; some 13 predicted patients were CT-confirmed with GO in a median of approximately six months. No statistical method was used to predetermine the sample size, and group allocation was not hidden from the investigators. Most of the expanded thyroid clonotypes with a frequency above 0.001 were also detected in blood, and it was suggested that the thyroid immune response may be reflected by blood repertoires. In cross-validation, the 13-signature model distinguished ophthalmopathy from stable hyperthyroidism with about 90% sensitivity and 81.08% specificity, while in the test set the corresponding values were approximately 79% and 70%.

The receptor's source is an adult man with Graves' ophthalmopathy. The chain is encoded by TRBV5-4 joined to TRBJ2-7; the D gene assignment is perhaps TRBD1 or TRBD2, with each matching 5 bases. The specimen was peripheral blood. The CDR3 loop reads CASRDYTDTYEQYF. The DNA sequence follows: TGTGCCAGCAGAGACTACACGGACACCTACGAGCAGTACTTC.